This T cell receptor beta chain was captured in a study of Graves' ophthalmopathy and Graves' hyperthyroidism (dated by TCRdb to 2016 to 2019). Turning to the overall study: Peripheral blood samples were taken at the time of initial diagnosis, before any treatment was given. To explore V-J signatures that distinguish ophthalmopathy from hyperthyroidism, a discovery set of around 100 patients was enrolled, made up of roughly 41 with ophthalmopathy and some 56 with stable hyperthyroidism. In total, 135 blood samples were TCR-sequenced: under 45 ophthalmopathy, 80 or so hyperthyroidism and about 17 hyperthyroidism-to-ophthalmopathy patients. For independent validation, a separate cohort was made up of about 18 hyperthyroidism patients plus 17 patients who later progressed from hyperthyroidism to ophthalmopathy. In roughly six hyperthyroidism patients, the T-cell repertoires found in thyroid tissue were compared with those found in blood. The roughly 100 discovery patients were randomly divided into training and test sets at a 7:3 ratio. Once sampling was done, hyperthyroidism patients were given methimazole at a starting dose of 30 mg daily, while ophthalmopathy patients were given high-dose intravenous methylprednisolone. The study used TCR beta repertoire signatures to distinguish Graves' ophthalmopathy from Graves' hyperthyroidism and to predict progression to ophthalmopathy. The paper as a whole reports these results and caveats: The 13-signature model separated ophthalmopathy from stable hyperthyroidism with approximately 88% sensitivity and about 84% specificity in cross-validation, and 80%/75% in the test set. No statistical method was used to set the sample size in advance, and the investigators knew which group each participant was assigned to. In validation, the model predicted ophthalmopathy progression with 70.59% sensitivity and 72.22% specificity; approximately 12 predicted patients were CT-confirmed with GO in a median of around 6 months. Among expanded thyroid clonotypes with frequency above 0.001, most also showed up in blood, which suggests that blood repertoires may reflect the thyroid immune response.

The germline V gene specifies SGHTA as CDR1 and FQGTGA as CDR2. V lost 4 bases and J lost 5 bases, and the count of bases not matched to a germline gene is 15. From its cysteine to its phenylalanine, the CDR3 spans 18 amino acids. Just the 54-base CDR3 DNA is kept, in frame starting at base 1. For repertoire sequencing, TCR beta CDR3 regions were amplified from RNA transcripts. HTBI primers and the Qiagen OneStep RT-PCR kit were used in a first-round RT-PCR, which was followed by a second-round multiplex PCR, size selection and purification. The libraries underwent paired-end sequencing with 100 bp reads on an Illumina HiSeq2000. In the authors' own workflow: SOAPnuke was used for read processing, and reads with adapters, uncalled bases, a mean Phred below 15, or no exact constant-primer or identifier match were discarded. High-quality paired reads were merged with COPE v1.2.5. Unique nucleotide sequences were defined as clonotypes and aligned to IMGT TRB V, D and J references using MiTCR v1.1. Only V-J combinations with frequency above 0.0001 were analysed, covering over 98% of repertoires. A TCR clonal expansion and chaos score per V-J combination was defined as the ratio of F50 clonal expansion to chaos observed in the TCRdist matrix. Welch's t-statistics and random forest were used to reduce the features to roughly 14 V-J combinations, which were then used as input to a naive Bayes classifier. The similarity between thyroid and blood repertoires was quantified using the Morisita-Horn index. The public sequencing data were trimmed at Q25 with fastp and processed into clonotypes with MiXCR by TCRdb, which kept only in-frame beta chains. Records with the same CDR3 protein are collapsed into one entry carrying the most frequent genes and DNA. The V and J calls here are based on TCRdb, not the publication. The sample records about 400,000 distinct CDR3 sequences, around 17% of which are singletons. 1.5% to 2% of the sample comes from the top ten.

About this clonotype: Its binding antigen is unknown. Base-call qualities are not available, and no considerably larger clone is one nucleotide away.

Patients with ophthalmopathy had moderately to severely active disease, with a Clinical Activity Score of 3 or more, a NOSPECS grade of 4 or more, and a disease duration of less than 3 months. Patients were excluded if they had other autoimmune diseases, uncontrolled infections, pregnancy or lactation. Diagnosis relied on clinical symptoms, serum thyroxine, TRAb, thyroid ultrasound and orbital computed tomography. Using Ficoll-Paque density gradient centrifugation, PBMCs were isolated from less than 11 ml of fresh peripheral blood. Total RNA was extracted with Trizol reagent and quality-checked on an Agilent 2100 Bioanalyzer.

The TCR was taken from a woman between 18 and 30 years old with Graves' ophthalmopathy. Donor details come from another sample of the same person, matched by shared clones. Rearrangement joined TRBV7-3 to TRBJ1-5; 9 central nucleotides agree with TRBD1. Source material: peripheral blood. The CDR3 loop reads CASSSMGYRGRQYQPQHF. Read as DNA, the sequence is TGTGCCAGCAGCTCGATGGGTTACAGGGGGCGGCAGTATCAGCCCCAGCATTTT. With all but the CDR3 taken from the reference TRBV7-3 and TRBJ1-5 genes, the full variable domain is: GAGVSQTPSNKVTEKGKYVELRCDPISGHTALYWYRQSLGQGPEFLIYFQGTGAADDSGLPNDRFFAVRPEGSVSTLKIQRTERGDSAVYLCASSSMGYRGRQYQPQHFGDGTRLSIL.